The 8 T cell receptor beta chains below all came from one sample that was sequenced in a study of CD4 T cells in relation to SARS-CoV-2 and coronaviruses. Assay: immunoSEQ multiplex PCR; the TCRdb copy retains only in-frame clones and omits some. The sample includes roughly 17,000 clones, approximately 75% of them seen just once. Before the COVID-19 pandemic, during about 2011-2018, CD4+ T cells were taken from unexposed donors. The cells were cultured for about ten days before CD4+ T cells were isolated. These receptors are not linked to any known antigen. The sequenced material came from CD4+ T cells from PBMCs, cultured in vitro. The receptors derive from a human donor in good health.

In its sample, this clone was seen a few times. The chain carries TRBV4-1 and TRBJ2-1, with TRBD2 matching over 8 bases. CDR3 length: 16 amino acids. Trimming removed 1 base from V and 0 bases from J; junction bases left unmatched: 2. Germline V gene lookup returns CDR1 MGHRA and CDR2 YSYEKL. The chain's CDR3 is CASSQVGGASYNEQFF. The CDR3, as DNA: TGCGCCAGCAGCCAAGTCGGGGGGGCCTCCTACAATGAGCAGTTCTTC.

Note on this clone: The junction shows a germline mismatch at one end, possibly a read error. The V call is TRBV7-2, the J call TRBJ2-7; 7 nucleotides align to TRBD2. The CDR3 runs to 14 residues. The germline CDR1 and CDR2 sequences are SGHTA and FQGNSA. The CDR3 spells CASNLVRREKEQYF. For the CDR3, the DNA is TGTGCCAGCAACTTAGTGCGGCGGGAGAAAGAGCAGTACTTC.

CDR3 sequence (DNA): TGTGCCAGCAGCCAACGCGGCGGCCAGATGAAAGAGACCCAGTACTTC. This sequence encodes CASSQRGGQMKETQYF. This chain links TRBV3-1 (or the pseudogene TRBV3-2) with TRBJ2-5, with no clear D. V was trimmed by 2 bases and J by 3 bases, leaving 16 bases between them. Per germline, CDR1 LGHDT and CDR2 YNNKEL (reference sequence). CDR3 length equals 16 residues.

This chain's CDR3 is CAWSPGSSYEQYF. CDR3 sequence (DNA): TGTGCCTGGAGTCCGGGGAGCTCCTACGAGCAGTACTTC. The V gene is TRBV30, the J gene TRBJ2-7; the D gene is possibly TRBD2 (5 bases). CDR3 length equals 13 residues. The germline V gene encodes CDR1 GTSNPN and CDR2 SVGIG (reference sequence). V gave up 2 bases and J gave up 0 bases, with 8 bases separating them.

The V and J genes are TRBV5-1 and TRBJ1-1; 9 bases match TRBD1. The CDR3 is 12 amino acids. Germline CDR1 reads SGHRS; CDR2 reads YFSETQ. With V trimmed by 8 bases and J by 5 bases, 4 bases remained unmatched. In DNA form, the CDR3 reads TGCGCCAGTAGGGACAGGGAGACTGAAGCTTTCTTT. This sequence encodes CASRDRETEAFF.

V is TRBV12-3 or TRBV12-4 and J is TRBJ2-7; possibly TRBD1 for D (5 bases). V lost 5 bases to trimming and J lost 10 bases, with 15 bases between them. This CDR3 has 12 residues. DNA for the CDR3: TGTGCCAGCAGTAAACGACAGAACCACCAGTACTTC. It specifies CASSKRQNHQYF.

V and J are TRBV6-5 and TRBJ2-7; 11 positions match TRBD2. The CDR3 has 16 amino acids. Germline-derived CDR1 and CDR2 are MNHEY and SVGAGI. With 4 bases clipped from V and 2 bases from J, the junction kept 7 bases outside the gene matches. The CDR3 DNA is TGTGCCAGCAGTTGGGTTAGCGGGAGGGTGACCTACGAGCAGTACTTC. Residues: CASSWVSGRVTYEQYF.

This clone was picked up one time. The rearrangement links TRBV19 to TRBJ2-7; 10 bases match TRBD1. CDR3 length: 14 residues. Trimming cost V 6 bases and J 5 bases; bases outside gene matches: 7. Germline CDR1 reads LNHDA; CDR2 reads SQIVND (reference sequence). CDR3 nucleotide sequence: TGTGCCAGTAGCCCGGGACAGGGGTCCCACGAGCAGTACTTC. Translation: CASSPGQGSHEQYF.